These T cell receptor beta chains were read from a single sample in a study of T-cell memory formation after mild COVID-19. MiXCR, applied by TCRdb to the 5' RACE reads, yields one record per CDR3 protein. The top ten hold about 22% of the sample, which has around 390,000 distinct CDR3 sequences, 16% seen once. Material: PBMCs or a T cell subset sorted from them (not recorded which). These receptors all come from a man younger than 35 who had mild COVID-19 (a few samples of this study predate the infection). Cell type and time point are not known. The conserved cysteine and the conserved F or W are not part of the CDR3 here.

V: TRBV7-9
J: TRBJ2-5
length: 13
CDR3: ASSSQGAAGETLY

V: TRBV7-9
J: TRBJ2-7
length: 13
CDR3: ASSLVGQVMYEQY

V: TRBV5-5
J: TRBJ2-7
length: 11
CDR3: ASKRVGSYEQY

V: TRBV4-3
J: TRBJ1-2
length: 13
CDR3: ASSQEEGASYGYT

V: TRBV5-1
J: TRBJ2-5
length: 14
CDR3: ASSLVQGRIQETQY

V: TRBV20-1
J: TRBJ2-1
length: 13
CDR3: SARDRRGGYNEQF

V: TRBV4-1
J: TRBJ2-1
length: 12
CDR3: ASSQGQAYNEQF

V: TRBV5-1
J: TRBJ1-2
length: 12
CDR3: ASSRGTGVDGYT

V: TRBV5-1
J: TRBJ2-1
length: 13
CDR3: ASSLLDRGGNEQF

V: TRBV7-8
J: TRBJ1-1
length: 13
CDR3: ASSYPEGSNTEAF